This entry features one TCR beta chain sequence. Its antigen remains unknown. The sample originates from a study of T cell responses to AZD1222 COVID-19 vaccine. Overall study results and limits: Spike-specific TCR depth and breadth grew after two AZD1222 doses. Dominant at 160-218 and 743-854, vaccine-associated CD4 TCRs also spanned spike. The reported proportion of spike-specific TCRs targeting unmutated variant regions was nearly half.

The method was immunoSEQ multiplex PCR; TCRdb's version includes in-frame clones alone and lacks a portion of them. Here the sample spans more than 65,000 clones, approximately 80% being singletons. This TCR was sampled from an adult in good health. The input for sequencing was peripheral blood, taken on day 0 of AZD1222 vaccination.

For the CDR3, the DNA is TGTGCCAGCAGCCATGGACAGGTCTACGAGCAGTACTTC. Residues: CASSHGQVYEQYF. The chain has TRBV12-3 or TRBV12-4 and TRBJ2-7, with TRBD1 matching over 7 bases. Trimming at V came to 6 bases and at J to 3 bases, leaving 5 bases not matched to a gene. The CDR3 has 13 amino acids.